Listed below are T cell receptor beta chains from one sample, sequenced in a study of beta chain features in type 1 diabetes. This table comes from immunoSEQ multiplex PCR, and its TCRdb copy is limited to in-frame clones, with some not included. The repertoire has about 140,000 clones, 6.9% of them found once; the top ten carry around 1.5%. Sequencing was done on a sample of central memory CD4+ T cells from blood. Receptors originate from a woman aged 25 to 39 in good health. The CDR3 runs from the conserved cysteine through the conserved F or W. D genes are given only for firm matches. Only some rows state a clone size, as once, few, many or a class for expanded clones.

v_gene	d_gene	j_gene	abundance	CDR3nt	CDR3aa
TRBV7-8	.	TRBJ2-3	.	TGTGCCAGCAGCTCGATGGGACTCGGATTACCAGATACGCAGTATTTT	CASSSMGLGLPDTQYF
TRBV6-5	.	TRBJ1-1	few	TGTGCCAGCACCCTCGGAGGCAGACAGAACACTGAAGCTTTCTTT	CASTLGGRQNTEAFF
TRBV5-4	TRBD1	TRBJ2-7	few	TGTGCCAGCAGCGCCACAGGGGGCTCCCACGAGCAGTACTTC	CASSATGGSHEQYF
TRBV30	.	TRBJ1-2	.	TGTGCCTGGAGTGTAGGAGGGGGCTACACCTTC	CAWSVGGGYTF
TRBV29-1	TRBD1	TRBJ2-5	many	TGCAGCGTTGAGGCCGGACAGGGGGGAACTGAAGAGACCCAGTACTTC	CSVEAGQGGTEETQYF
TRBV10-3	.	TRBJ2-1	.	TGTGCCATCAGTGAGTACCAGGGTGAAGAGCAGTTCTTC	CAISEYQGEEQFF
TRBV15	.	TRBJ2-3	many	TGTGCCACCAGCAGGCTGAGAGTCCCAGATACGCAGTATTTT	CATSRLRVPDTQYF
TRBV28	.	TRBJ2-3	few	TGTGCCAGCAGTTTACCGGGAGATAGCGGAAGCACAGATACGCAGTATTTT	CASSLPGDSGSTDTQYF
TRBV7-2	TRBD2	TRBJ2-5	.	TGTGCCAGCAGCTTAACTAGCGGGGGGTACCAAGAGACCCAGTACTTC	CASSLTSGGYQETQYF
TRBV28	.	TRBJ1-2	few	TGTGCCAGCAGTCCGGGGACATTTGGCTACACCTTC	CASSPGTFGYTF
TRBV7-2	.	TRBJ2-3	few	TGTGCCAGCAGCCCCCGGGAAACGACGCAGTATTTT	CASSPRETTQYF
TRBV27	.	TRBJ1-5	.	TGTGCCAGCAGCCTTGGACAGAAACAGCCCCAGCATTTT	CASSLGQKQPQHF
TRBV21-1	.	TRBJ1-4	few	TGTGCCAGCAACGCAAATCCCGGGAAGGAAAAACTGTTTTTT	CASNANPGKEKLFF
TRBV27	.	TRBJ1-2	.	TGTGCCAGCAGTTTTAGCGAGGCCTATGGCTACACCTTC	CASSFSEAYGYTF
TRBV7-8	.	TRBJ2-7	few	TGTGCCAGCGCGGGGGGCCCAGGGGGGAGCTCCTACGAGCAGTACTTC	CASAGGPGGSSYEQYF